The rows below give T cell receptor beta chains drawn from one sample of a study of early T cells in non-severe SARS-CoV-2 infection. TCRdb reprocessed the 5' RACE reads with MiXCR, giving one entry per CDR3 protein. The sample shows over 55,000 distinct CDR3 sequences, approximately 13% of them seen only once. The sequences come from whole blood, collected at baseline. Every receptor here comes from an adult who was a healthcare worker with PCR-confirmed SARS-CoV-2 infection or an uninfected control (not recorded which). The CDR3 runs from the conserved cysteine through the conserved F or W. Not all rows give a size; the values are once, few, many and, for expanded clones, a class.

many | TRBV29-1 | 15 | CSAHTGPSGANVLTF
many | TRBV7-9 | 12 | CASRGANEKLFF
few | TRBV7-8 | 17 | CASSLASGNLGGDEQYF
many | TRBV28 | 15 | CASRPEGVSNYGYTF
. | TRBV29-1 | 14 | CSVVGQKNTGELFF
few | TRBV24-1 | 13 | CATSDGEYNEQFF
many | TRBV9 | 15 | CASSPYWAGADTQYF
many | TRBV3-1 | 16 | CASSRTGTANTGELFF
few | TRBV4-1 | 13 | CASRPTGGVGYTF
. | TRBV24-1 | 14 | CATSDPPRQETQYF
. | TRBV11-2 | 16 | CASSLVGRGRGYGYTF
few | TRBV27 | 13 | CASKSSGANVLTF
. | TRBV6-5 | 12 | CASSRLGDTQYF
few | TRBV7-9 | 17 | CASSSSRGGKANYGYTF
few | TRBV5-1 | 14 | CASSVREPGRDYTF
many | TRBV4-1 | 14 | CASSQRTGQETQYF
. | TRBV5-4 | 14 | CASSTKTSGYEQYF
. | TRBV20-1 | 12 | CSAGGSNTEAFF
. | TRBV3-1 | 18 | CASSQDTGPRGDTGELFF
many | TRBV7-2 | 14 | CATRLAGGTGELFF
. | TRBV12-3/TRBV12-4 | 15 | CASSLSGQGGNTIYF
few | TRBV27 | 17 | CASSSLGAVLKNNEQFF
few | TRBV6-5 | 13 | CASKVGMNTEAFF
few | TRBV7-2 | 12 | CASSGQYTEAFF
. | TRBV20-1 | 16 | CSATALGQGRYDTQYF
few | TRBV7-2 | 17 | CASSLEADVWFPGELFF
few | TRBV7-9 | 14 | CASSLARVDQPQHF
many | TRBV3-1 | 12 | CASSQDLETQYF
. | TRBV2 | 14 | CASSPGFTTDTQYF
. | TRBV18 | 14 | CASSKLAGDNEQFF
. | TRBV20-1 | 17 | CSARPPGGWASSYEQYF
few | TRBV20-1 | 13 | CSASPLINSPLHF
many | TRBV11-2 | 16 | CASSSSATGAWIEQYF
. | TRBV12-3/TRBV12-4 | 14 | CASSLSAWVNEQFF
. | TRBV25-1 | 15 | CASSEGASSGNTIYF
many | TRBV6-6 | 12 | CASSYGSYGYTF
. | TRBV3-1 | 14 | CASSPMTARETQYF
. | TRBV14 | 14 | CASSPSQQGYEAFF
many | TRBV6-2/TRBV6-3 | 15 | CASSPDRVIVNEQFF
few | TRBV5-1 | 15 | CASSLEGYGAYGYTF
. | TRBV20-1 | 14 | CSARDLTGAGTQYF
many | TRBV12-3/TRBV12-4 | 16 | CASSPTPGQGTSEAFF
. | TRBV29-1 | 11 | CSVGTANEQFF
few | TRBV7-2 | 15 | CASSLDEDRPYEQYF
many | TRBV4-2 | 13 | CASSRALNNEQFF
. | TRBV5-4 | 15 | CASSLVRGNTGELFF
. | TRBV6-6 | 15 | CASTPRGGGPDTQYF
. | TRBV20-1 | 16 | CSARDPLRQTNQPQHF
. | TRBV28 | 12 | CASSLEGNTIYF
few | TRBV11-2 | 12 | CASSLPGGEQYF
. | TRBV2 | 15 | CASSLEGPNTGELFF
few | TRBV12-3/TRBV12-4 | 13 | CATAGGGSDTQYF
. | TRBV4-2 | 16 | CASSLSDRIGNSPLHF
. | TRBV12-5 | 13 | CASGLSRATEAFF
. | TRBV18 | 15 | CASSTGTGLSYEQYF
few | TRBV5-5 | 13 | CASSLNWGLEQFF
few | TRBV29-1 | 13 | CSAGTSYTGELFF
. | TRBV3-1 | 15 | CASSQERGAYNEQFF
. | TRBV4-1 | 13 | CASSQEVAYEQYF